This T cell receptor (beta chain) was documented in a study of regulatory T cells in long-lasting Graves disease. Study overall: Duration of antithyroid drug therapy among newly diagnosed Graves' patients was under 3 months.

This clonotype was picked up many times. This sample's time point: newly diagnosed GD, antithyroid drugs for less than 3 months. After RNA was extracted from PBMCs, the TCR library was made from it. iRepertoire HTBI primers and Arm-PCR of CDR3 regions built TCR beta libraries. MiXCR, applied by TCRdb to the multiplex PCR reads, yields one record per CDR3 protein. The sample includes 350,000 to 550,000 distinct CDR3 sequences, less than 15% seen only once; the top ten take 17%. Another study also made use of these data, one on T cells in Graves' hyperthyroidism and ophthalmopathy. From that second work: Ophthalmopathy was distinguished from stable hyperthyroidism by 13 V-J signatures.

Source: peripheral blood mononuclear cells (PBMCs), taken at new diagnosis, from a patient treated with antithyroid drugs. This TCR was recovered from a woman aged 45-59 years with Graves disease.

The chain's CDR3 is CASSYSRGAAYEQYF. CDR3 nucleotide sequence: TGTGCCAGCAGTTACTCCAGGGGAGCGGCGTACGAGCAGTACTTC. The chain employs TRBV6-5 and TRBJ2-7; perhaps TRBD1 as D (6 bases). Germline V gives CDR1 MNHEY, CDR2 SVGAGI. V was shortened by 0 bases and J by 4 bases, with 13 bases between the two germline ends. The CDR3 has 15 amino acids.